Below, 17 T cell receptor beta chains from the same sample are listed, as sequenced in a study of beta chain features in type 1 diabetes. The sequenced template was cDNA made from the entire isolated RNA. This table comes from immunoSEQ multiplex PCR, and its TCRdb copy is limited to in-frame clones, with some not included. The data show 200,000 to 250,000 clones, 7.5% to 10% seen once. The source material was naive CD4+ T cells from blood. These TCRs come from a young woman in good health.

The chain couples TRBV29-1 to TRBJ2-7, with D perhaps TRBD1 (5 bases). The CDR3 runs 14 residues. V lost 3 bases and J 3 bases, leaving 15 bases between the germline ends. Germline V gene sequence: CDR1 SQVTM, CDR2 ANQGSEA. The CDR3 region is CSVDTGRANYEQYF. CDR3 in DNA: TGCAGCGTTGACACGGGCAGGGCTAACTACGAGCAGTACTTC.

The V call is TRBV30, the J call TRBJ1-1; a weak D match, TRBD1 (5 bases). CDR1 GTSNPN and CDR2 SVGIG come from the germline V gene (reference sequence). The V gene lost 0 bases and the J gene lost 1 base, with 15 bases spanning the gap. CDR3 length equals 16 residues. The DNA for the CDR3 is TGTGCCTGGAGTGTCCTTGGGGGGACCGGGAACACTGAAGCTTTCTTT. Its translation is CAWSVLGGTGNTEAFF.

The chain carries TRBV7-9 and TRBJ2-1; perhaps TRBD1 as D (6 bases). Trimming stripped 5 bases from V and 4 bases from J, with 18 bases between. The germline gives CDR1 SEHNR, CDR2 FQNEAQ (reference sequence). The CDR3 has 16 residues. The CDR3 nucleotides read TGTGCCAGCAGCCCGCCCAGGGGCAGAACTTACAATGAGCAGTTCTTC. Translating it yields CASSPPRGRTYNEQFF.

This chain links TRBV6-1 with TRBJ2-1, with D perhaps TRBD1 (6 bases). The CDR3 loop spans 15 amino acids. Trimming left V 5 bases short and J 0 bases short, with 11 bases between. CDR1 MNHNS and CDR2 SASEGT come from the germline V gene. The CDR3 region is CASSIQGFSYNEQFF. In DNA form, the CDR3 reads TGTGCCAGCAGTATTCAGGGGTTCTCCTACAATGAGCAGTTCTTC.

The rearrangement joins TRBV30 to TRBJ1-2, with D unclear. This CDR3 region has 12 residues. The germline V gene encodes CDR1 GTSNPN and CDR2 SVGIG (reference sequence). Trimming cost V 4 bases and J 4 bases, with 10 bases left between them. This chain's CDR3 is CAWMAERYGYTF. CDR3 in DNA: TGTGCCTGGATGGCGGAACGCTATGGCTACACCTTC.

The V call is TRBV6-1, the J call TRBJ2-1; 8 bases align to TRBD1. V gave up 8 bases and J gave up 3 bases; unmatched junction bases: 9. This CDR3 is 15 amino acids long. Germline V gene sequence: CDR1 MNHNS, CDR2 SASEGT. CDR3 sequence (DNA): TGTGCCAGCGGAAAGGACAGGGCCTTCTACAATGAGCAGTTCTTC. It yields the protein CASGKDRAFYNEQFF.

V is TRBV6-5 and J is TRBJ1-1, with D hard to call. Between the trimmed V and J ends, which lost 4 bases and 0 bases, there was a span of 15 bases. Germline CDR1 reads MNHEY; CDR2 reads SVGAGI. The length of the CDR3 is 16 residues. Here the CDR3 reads CASSLAEGPMNTEAFF. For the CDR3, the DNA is TGTGCCAGCAGTTTGGCCGAGGGTCCTATGAACACTGAAGCTTTCTTT.

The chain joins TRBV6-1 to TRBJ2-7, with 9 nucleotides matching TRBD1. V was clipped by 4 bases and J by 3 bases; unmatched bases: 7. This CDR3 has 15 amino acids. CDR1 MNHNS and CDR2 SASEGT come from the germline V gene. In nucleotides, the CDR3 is TGTGCCAGCAGTGCGAAACCGGGACAGGGCTACGAGCAGTACTTC. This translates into CASSAKPGQGYEQYF.

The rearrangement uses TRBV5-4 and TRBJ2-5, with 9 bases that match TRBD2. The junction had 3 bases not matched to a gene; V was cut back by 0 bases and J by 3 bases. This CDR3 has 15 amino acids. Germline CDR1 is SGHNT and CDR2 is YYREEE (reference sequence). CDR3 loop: CASSLGGGAEETQYF. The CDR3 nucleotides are TGTGCCAGCAGCTTGGGCGGGGGGGCAGAAGAGACCCAGTACTTC.

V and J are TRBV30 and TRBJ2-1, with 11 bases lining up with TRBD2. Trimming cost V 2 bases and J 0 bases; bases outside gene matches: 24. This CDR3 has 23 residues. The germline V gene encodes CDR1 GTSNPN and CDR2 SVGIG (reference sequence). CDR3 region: CAWSLRRQGGASGRSSSYNEQFF. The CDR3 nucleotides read TGTGCCTGGAGTCTACGGAGACAGGGGGGGGCTAGCGGGAGGTCGAGCTCCTACAATGAGCAGTTCTTC.

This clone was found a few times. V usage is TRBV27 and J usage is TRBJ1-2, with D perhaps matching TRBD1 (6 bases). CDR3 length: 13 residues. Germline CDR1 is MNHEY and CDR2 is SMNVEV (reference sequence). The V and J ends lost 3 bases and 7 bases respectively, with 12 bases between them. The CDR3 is CASSFSQGSGYTF. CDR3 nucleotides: TGTGCCAGCAGTTTTTCACAGGGAAGTGGCTACACCTTC.

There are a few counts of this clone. The CDR3, as DNA: TGTGCCAGCAGTGAATTTGAACGGCACAGGGCCAATTCACCCCTCCACTTT. Residues: CASSEFERHRANSPLHF. V usage is TRBV25-1 and J usage is TRBJ1-6; D possibly corresponds to TRBD1 (6 bases). V was cut by 1 base and J by 7 bases, with 17 bases left in between. Germline V gene data show CDR1 as MGHDK and CDR2 as SYGVNS. The CDR3 extends over 17 amino acids.

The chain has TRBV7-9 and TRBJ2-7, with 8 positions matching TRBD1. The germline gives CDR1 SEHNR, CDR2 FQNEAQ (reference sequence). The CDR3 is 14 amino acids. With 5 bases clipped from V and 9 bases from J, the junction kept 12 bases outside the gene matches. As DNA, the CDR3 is TGTGCCAGCAGCCTTGGACAGGGCATTGGTGCGCAGTACTTC. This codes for CASSLGQGIGAQYF.

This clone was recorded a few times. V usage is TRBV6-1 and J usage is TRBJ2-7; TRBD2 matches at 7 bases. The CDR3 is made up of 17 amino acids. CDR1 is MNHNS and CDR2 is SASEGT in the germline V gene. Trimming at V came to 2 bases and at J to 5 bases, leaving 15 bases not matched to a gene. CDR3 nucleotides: TGTGCCAGCAGTGAATCATTGGGAGGGGACGGTACCCACGAGCAGTACTTC. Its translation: CASSESLGGDGTHEQYF.

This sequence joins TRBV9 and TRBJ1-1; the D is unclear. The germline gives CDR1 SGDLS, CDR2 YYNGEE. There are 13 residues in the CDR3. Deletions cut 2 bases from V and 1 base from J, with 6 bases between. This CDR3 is CASSVTENTEAFF. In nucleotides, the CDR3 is TGTGCCAGCAGCGTCACAGAGAACACTGAAGCTTTCTTT.

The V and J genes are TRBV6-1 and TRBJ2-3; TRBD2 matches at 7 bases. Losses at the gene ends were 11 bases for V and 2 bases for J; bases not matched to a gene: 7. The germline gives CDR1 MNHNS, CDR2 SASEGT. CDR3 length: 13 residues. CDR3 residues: CAGGGIDTDTQYF. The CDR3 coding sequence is TGTGCCGGCGGGGGAATAGACACAGATACGCAGTATTTT.

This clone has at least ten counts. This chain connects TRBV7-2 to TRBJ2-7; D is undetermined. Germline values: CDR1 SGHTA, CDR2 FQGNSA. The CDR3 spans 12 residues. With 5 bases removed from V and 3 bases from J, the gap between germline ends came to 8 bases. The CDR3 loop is CASSLTFYEQYF. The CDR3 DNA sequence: TGTGCCAGCAGCCTAACCTTCTACGAGCAGTACTTC.